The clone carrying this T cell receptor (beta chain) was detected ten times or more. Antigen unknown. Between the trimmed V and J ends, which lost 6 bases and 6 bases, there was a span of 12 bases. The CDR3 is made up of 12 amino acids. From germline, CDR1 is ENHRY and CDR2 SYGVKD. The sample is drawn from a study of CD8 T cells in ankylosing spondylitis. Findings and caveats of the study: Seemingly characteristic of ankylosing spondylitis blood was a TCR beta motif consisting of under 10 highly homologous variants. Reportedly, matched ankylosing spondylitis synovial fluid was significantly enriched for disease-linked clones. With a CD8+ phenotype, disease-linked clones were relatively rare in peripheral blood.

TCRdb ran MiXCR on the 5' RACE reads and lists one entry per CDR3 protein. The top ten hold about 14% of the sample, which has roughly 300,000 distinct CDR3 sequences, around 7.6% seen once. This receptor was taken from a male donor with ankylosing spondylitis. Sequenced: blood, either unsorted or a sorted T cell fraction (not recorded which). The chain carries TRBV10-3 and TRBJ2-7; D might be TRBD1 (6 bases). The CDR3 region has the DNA TGTGCCATCAGCGCACAGGGCGGCGAGCAGTACTTC. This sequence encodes CAISAQGGEQYF.